This T cell receptor beta chain was recorded in a study of blood T cell repertoires in COVID-19. This clone has more than one count but fewer than ten. TCRdb keeps only in-frame clones here, not all; method: immunoSEQ multiplex PCR. In the table there are 60,000 or so clones, 89% of which are singletons. Germline CDR1 and CDR2: SEHNR and FQNEAQ (reference sequence). The CDR3 contains 14 residues. Germline trimming cut 3 bases from V and 5 bases from J; bases unmatched to any gene: 2. Material for sequencing was peripheral blood. This chain connects TRBV7-9 to TRBJ1-1; 11 positions match TRBD1. The receptor was derived from an older woman with active COVID-19. CDR3 region: CASSFRDRGTEAFF. As DNA, the CDR3 is TGTGCCAGCAGCTTCCGGGACAGGGGGACTGAAGCTTTCTTT.